This TCR beta chain is drawn from a study of persistence of HIV-infected CD4 T cells. V dropped 6 bases and J dropped 5; count of bases not matched to a gene: 10. From germline, CDR1 is MNHEY and CDR2 SVGAGI. The CDR3 is 15 amino acids. Concerning this clone: Its specificity is not known.

This was the immunoSEQ version 4 assay in survey mode. Profiled with immunoSEQ multiplex PCR; TCRdb holds only in-frame clones, not every one. In the table there are tens of thousands of clones, 70% of which are singletons. Findings and limits, study-wide: Degenerate expanded CDR3beta sequences were enriched among CMV- and Gag-responding cells. TCRbeta richness was lower in CMV- and Gag-responding cells than in anti-CD3/anti-CD28-responding cells.

Cells were stimulated with overlapping HIV-1 Gag 15-mer peptides. Sorting of responding CD4+ T cells relied on upregulated CD40 ligand together with CD69. Donors had CD4+ T cell counts above 400 cells/uL and were CMV-seropositive. This specimen consisted of CD4+ T cells sorted from PBMCs after approximately 19-hour stimulation, obtained from a patient who received antiretroviral therapy. The receptor was derived from an adult man with HIV who was CMV-seropositive. This chain connects TRBV6-5 to TRBJ2-5; 9 bases match TRBD1. CDR3 protein: CASSYSGTGPETQYF. CDR3 in DNA: TGTGCCAGCAGCTATTCAGGGACAGGGCCCGAGACCCAGTACTTC.